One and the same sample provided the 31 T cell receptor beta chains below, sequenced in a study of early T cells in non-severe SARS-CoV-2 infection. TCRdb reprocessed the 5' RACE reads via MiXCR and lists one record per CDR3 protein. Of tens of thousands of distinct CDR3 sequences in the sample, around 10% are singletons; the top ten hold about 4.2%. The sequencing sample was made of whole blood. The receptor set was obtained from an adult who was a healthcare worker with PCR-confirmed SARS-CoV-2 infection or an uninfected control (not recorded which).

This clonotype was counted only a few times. Written as DNA, the CDR3 is TGTGCCATCAGTGAGTCCCTAGGACAGGGGGACGCCAAAAACATTCAGTACTTC. It specifies CAISESLGQGDAKNIQYF. V usage is TRBV10-3 and J usage is TRBJ2-4; 10 bases align to TRBD1. The CDR3 is made up of 18 amino acids. CDR1 and CDR2 (germline): ENHRY, SYGVKD. With 0 bases clipped from V and 1 base from J, the junction kept 6 bases outside the gene matches.

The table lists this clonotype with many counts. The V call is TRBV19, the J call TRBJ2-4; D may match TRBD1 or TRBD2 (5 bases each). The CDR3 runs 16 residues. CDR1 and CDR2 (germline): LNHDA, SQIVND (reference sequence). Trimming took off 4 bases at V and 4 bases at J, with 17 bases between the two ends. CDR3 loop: CASSRFGTDYKNIQYF. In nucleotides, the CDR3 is TGTGCCAGTAGTAGATTCGGGACGGATTATAAAAACATTCAGTACTTC.

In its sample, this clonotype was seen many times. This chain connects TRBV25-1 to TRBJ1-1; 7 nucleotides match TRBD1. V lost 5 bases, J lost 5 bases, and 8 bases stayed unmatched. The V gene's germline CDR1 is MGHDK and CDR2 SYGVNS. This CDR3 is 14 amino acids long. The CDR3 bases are TGTGCCAGCAGTCTGAGGGGGCGGGGGACTGAAGCTTTCTTT. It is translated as CASSLRGRGTEAFF.

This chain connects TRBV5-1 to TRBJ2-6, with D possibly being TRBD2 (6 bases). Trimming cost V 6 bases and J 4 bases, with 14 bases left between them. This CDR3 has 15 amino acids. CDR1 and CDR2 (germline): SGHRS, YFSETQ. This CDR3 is CASKTGSSGANVLTF. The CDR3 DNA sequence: TGCGCCAGCAAGACCGGGAGTTCAGGGGCCAACGTCCTGACTTTC.

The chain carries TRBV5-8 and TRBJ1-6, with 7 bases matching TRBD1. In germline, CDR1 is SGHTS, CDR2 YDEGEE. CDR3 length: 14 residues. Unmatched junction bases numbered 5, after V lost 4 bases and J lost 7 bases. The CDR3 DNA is TGTGCCAGCAGCAGGGGACAGAGAAATTCACCCCTCCACTTT. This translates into CASSRGQRNSPLHF. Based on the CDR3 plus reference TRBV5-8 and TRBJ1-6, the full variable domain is EAGVTQSPTHLIKTRGQQATLRCSPISGHTSVYWYQQALGLGLQFLLWYDEGEERNRGNFPPRFSGRQFPNYSSELNVNALELEDSALYLCASSRGQRNSPLHFGNGTRLTVT.

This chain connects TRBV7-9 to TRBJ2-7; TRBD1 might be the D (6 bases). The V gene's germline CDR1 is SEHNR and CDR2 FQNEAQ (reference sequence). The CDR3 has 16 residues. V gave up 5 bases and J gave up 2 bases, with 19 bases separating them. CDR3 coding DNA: TGTGCCAGCAGCCAAAACCACAGGGCCCCCCCCTACGAGCAGTACTTC. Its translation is CASSQNHRAPPYEQYF.

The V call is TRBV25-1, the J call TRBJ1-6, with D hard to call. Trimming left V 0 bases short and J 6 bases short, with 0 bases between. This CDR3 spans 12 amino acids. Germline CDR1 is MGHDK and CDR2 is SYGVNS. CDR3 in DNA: TGTGCCAGCAGTGAATATAATTCACCCCTCCACTTT. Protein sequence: CASSEYNSPLHF.

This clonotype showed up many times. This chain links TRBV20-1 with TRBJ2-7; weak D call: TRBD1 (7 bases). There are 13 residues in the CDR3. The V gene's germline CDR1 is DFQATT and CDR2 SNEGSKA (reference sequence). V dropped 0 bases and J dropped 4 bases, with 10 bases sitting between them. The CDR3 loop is CSARDRGDYEQYF. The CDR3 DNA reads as TGCAGTGCTAGAGACAGGGGGGATTACGAGCAGTACTTC.

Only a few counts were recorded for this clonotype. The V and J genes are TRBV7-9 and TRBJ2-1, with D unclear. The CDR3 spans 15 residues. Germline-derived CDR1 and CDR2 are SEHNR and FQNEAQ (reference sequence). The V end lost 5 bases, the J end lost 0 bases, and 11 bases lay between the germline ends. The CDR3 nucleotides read TGTGCCAGCAGCCACCGGATTAGCTCCTACAATGAGCAGTTCTTC. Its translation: CASSHRISSYNEQFF.

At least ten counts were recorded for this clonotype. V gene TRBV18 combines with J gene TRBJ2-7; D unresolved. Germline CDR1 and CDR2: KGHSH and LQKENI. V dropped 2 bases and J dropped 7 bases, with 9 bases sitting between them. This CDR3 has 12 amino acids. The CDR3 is CASSPSLGEQYF. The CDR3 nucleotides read TGTGCCAGCTCACCATCCCTAGGGGAGCAGTACTTC.

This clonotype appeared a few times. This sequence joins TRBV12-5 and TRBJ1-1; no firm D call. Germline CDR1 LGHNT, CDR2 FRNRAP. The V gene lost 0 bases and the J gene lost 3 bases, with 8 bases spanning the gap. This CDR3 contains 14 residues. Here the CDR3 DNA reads TGTGCTAGTGGTTTGGTATATCGGGACACTGAAGCTTTCTTT. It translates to CASGLVYRDTEAFF.

The CDR3 loop is CASSSPWTGGNEKLFF. CDR3 DNA: TGTGCCAGCAGCTCCCCCTGGACAGGGGGAAATGAAAAACTGTTTTTT. The chain employs TRBV7-9 and TRBJ1-4, with 10 bases identical to TRBD1. The CDR3 extends over 16 amino acids. V lost 4 bases, J lost 5 bases, and 7 bases stayed unmatched. CDR1 is SEHNR, CDR2 FQNEAQ, per germline (reference sequence).

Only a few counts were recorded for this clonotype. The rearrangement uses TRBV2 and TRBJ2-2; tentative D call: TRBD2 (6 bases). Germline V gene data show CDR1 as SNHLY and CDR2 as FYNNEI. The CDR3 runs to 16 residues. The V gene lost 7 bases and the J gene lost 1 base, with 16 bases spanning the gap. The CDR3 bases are TGTGCCAGCAACACCGGGACTTCACGGAACACCGGGGAGCTGTTTTTT. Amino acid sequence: CASNTGTSRNTGELFF. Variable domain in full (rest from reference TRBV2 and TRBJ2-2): EPEVTQTPSHQVTQMGQEVILRCVPISNHLYFYWYRQILGQKVEFLVSFYNNEISEKSEIFDDQFSVERPDGSNFTLKIRSTKLEDSAMYFCASNTGTSRNTGELFFGEGSRLTVL.

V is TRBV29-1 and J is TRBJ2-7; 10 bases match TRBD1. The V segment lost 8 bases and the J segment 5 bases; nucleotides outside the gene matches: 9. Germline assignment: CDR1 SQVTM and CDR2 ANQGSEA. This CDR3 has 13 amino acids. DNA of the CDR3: TGCAGCTCATCGGACAGGGGGTCTGACGAGCAGTACTTC. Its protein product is CSSSDRGSDEQYF.

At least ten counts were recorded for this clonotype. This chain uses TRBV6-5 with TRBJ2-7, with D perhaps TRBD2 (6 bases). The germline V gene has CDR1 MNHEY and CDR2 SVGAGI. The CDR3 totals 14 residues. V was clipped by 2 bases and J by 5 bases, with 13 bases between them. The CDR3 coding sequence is TGTGCCAGCAGTTACACCGGGGGTTCGAACGAGCAGTACTTC. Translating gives CASSYTGGSNEQYF.

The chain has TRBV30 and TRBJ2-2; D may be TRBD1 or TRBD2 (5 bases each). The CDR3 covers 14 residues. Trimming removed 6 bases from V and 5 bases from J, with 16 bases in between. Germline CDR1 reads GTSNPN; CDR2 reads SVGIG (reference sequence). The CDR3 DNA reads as TGTGCCTGCTCGAATCGGGACCTAACCGGGGAGCTGTTTTTT. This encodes CACSNRDLTGELFF.

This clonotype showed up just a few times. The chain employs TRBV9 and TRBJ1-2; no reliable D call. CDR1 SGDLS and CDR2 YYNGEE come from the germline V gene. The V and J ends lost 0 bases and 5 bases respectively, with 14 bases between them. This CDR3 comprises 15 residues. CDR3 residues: CASSVEATNRYGYTF. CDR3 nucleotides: TGTGCCAGCAGCGTAGAGGCAACAAACCGGTATGGCTACACCTTC.

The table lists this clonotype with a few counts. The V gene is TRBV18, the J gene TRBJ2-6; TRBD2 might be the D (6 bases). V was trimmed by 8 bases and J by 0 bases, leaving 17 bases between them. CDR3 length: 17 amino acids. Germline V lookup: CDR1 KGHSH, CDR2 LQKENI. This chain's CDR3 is CASTSGEAGSGANVLTF. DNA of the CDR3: TGTGCCAGCACCTCGGGAGAAGCAGGCTCTGGGGCCAACGTCCTGACTTTC.

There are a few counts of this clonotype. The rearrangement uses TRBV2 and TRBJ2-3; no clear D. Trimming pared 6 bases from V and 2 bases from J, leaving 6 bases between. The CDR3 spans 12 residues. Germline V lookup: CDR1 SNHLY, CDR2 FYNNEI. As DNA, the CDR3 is TGTGCCAGCAGGAAGATCACAGATACGCAGTATTTT. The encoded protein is CASRKITDTQYF.

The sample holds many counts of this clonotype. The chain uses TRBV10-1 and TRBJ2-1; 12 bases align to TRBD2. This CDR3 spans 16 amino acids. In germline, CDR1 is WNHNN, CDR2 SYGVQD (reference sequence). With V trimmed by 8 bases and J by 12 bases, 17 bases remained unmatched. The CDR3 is CASRGSGTSGPLGQFF. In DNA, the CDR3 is TGCGCCAGCCGCGGATCCGGGACTAGCGGGCCCCTGGGGCAGTTCTTC.

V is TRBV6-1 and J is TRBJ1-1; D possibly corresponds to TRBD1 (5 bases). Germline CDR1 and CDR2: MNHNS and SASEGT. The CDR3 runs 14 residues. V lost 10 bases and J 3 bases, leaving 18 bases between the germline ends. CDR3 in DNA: TGTGCCACCGCCCGGGGCGAGGAGGACACTGAAGCTTTCTTT. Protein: CATARGEEDTEAFF.

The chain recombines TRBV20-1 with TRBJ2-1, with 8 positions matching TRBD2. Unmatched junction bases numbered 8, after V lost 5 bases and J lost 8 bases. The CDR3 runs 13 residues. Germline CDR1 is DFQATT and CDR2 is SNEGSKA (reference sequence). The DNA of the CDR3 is TGCAGTGCTCTGACGGGAGGGAGCCATGAGCAGTTCTTC. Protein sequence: CSALTGGSHEQFF.

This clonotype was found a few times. DNA of the CDR3: TGTGCCAGCAGCTTTGGGACAGGGTGGCACGAGCAGTACTTC. Amino acid sequence: CASSFGTGWHEQYF. This rearrangement joins TRBV7-4 to TRBJ2-7; 9 nucleotides line up with TRBD1. CDR1 is SGHVT and CDR2 is SQSDAQ in the germline V gene. The V and J ends lost 3 bases and 5 bases, in that order; junction bases with no gene match: 5. The CDR3 consists of 14 residues.

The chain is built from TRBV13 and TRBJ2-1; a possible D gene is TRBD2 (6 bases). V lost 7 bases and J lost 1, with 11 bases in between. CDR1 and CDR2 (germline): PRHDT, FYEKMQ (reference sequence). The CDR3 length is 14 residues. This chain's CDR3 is CASILSGSYNEQFF. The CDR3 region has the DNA TGTGCCAGCATCCTTAGCGGATCCTACAATGAGCAGTTCTTC.

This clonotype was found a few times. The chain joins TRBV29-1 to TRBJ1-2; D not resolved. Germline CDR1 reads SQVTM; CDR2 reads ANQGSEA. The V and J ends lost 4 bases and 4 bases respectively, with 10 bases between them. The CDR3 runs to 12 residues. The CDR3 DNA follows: TGCAGCGTTGGAGTCTACGGCTATGGCTACACCTTC. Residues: CSVGVYGYGYTF. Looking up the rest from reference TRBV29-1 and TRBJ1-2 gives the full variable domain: SAVISQKPSRDICQRGTSLTIQCQVDSQVTMMFWYRQQPGQSLTLIATANQGSEATYESGFVIDKFPISRPNLTFSTLTVSNMSPEDSSIYLCSVGVYGYGYTFGSGTRLTVV.

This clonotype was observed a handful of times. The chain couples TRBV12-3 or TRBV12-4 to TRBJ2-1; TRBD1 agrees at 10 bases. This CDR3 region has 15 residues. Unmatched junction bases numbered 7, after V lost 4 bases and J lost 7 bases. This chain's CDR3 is CASSWRDRGKNEQFF. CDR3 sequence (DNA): TGTGCCAGCAGTTGGAGGGACAGGGGAAAAAATGAGCAGTTCTTC.

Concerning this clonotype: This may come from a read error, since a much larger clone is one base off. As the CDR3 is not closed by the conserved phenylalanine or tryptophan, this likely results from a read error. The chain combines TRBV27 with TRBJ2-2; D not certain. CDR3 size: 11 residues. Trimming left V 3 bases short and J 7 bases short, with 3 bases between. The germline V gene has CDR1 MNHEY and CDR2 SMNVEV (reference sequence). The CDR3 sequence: CASSFGGELFL. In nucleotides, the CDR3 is TGTGCCAGCAGTTTCGGCGGGGAGCTGTTTTTA.

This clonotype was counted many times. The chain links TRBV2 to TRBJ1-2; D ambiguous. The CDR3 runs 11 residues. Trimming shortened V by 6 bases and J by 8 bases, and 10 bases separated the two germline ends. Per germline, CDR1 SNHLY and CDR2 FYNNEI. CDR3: CASSPSRGYTF. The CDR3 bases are TGTGCCAGCAGCCCAAGTAGGGGCTACACCTTC. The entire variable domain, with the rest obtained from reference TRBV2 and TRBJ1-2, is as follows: EPEVTQTPSHQVTQMGQEVILRCVPISNHLYFYWYRQILGQKVEFLVSFYNNEISEKSEIFDDQFSVERPDGSNFTLKIRSTKLEDSAMYFCASSPSRGYTFGSGTRLTVV.

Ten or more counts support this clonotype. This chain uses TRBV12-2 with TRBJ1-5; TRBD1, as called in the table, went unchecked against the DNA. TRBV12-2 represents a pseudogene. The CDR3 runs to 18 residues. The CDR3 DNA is TGTGCAAGTCGCTCAGACAGGGAACCCCTATATAGCAATCAGCCCCAGCATTTT. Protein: CASRSDREPLYSNQPQHF.

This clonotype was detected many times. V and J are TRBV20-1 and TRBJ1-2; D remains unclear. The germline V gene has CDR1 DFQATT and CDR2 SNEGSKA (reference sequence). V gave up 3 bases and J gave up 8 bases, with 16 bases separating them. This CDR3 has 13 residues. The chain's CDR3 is CSASRPYEPGYTF. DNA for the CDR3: TGCAGTGCTAGCCGGCCTTACGAGCCCGGCTACACCTTC.

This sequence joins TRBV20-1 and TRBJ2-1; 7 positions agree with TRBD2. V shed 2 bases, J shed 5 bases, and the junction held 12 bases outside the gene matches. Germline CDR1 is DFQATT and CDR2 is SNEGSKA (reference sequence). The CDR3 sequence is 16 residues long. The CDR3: CSARSQRDFPNNEQFF. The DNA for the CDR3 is TGCAGTGCTAGATCACAGCGGGATTTCCCCAACAATGAGCAGTTCTTC.